This is a list of T cell receptor beta chains from one sample in a study of patients and donors after allogeneic stem cell transplantation. TCRdb reprocessed the RT-PCR reads via MiXCR and lists one record per CDR3 protein. The repertoire holds about 200,000 distinct CDR3 sequences, around two fifths seen once, with 11% in the top ten. Sample: blood, either unsorted or a sorted T cell fraction (not recorded which). The receptors were gathered from a human donor who was either an allogeneic HSCT recipient or a stem cell or donor lymphocyte infusion donor (not recorded which). It is not recorded whose cells these are; they may come from a transplant donor. CDR3s leave out the opening cysteine and the closing phenylalanine or tryptophan. Rows give clone size only sometimes, using once, few, many, or a class for an expanded clone.

J,V,size,CDR3
TRBJ1-1,TRBV7-2,few,ASSLLRAGSEAF
TRBJ2-1,TRBV20-1,-,SASLRTVGWDEQF
TRBJ1-1,TRBV5-1,-,ASRQSGTNTEAF
TRBJ1-1,TRBV27,-,ASRHRSRASTEAF
TRBJ2-3,TRBV5-1,-,ASSLGDRPTTDTQY
TRBJ1-1,TRBV27,-,ASSLWGTGGTRAF
TRBJ1-6,TRBV27,few,ASSPSGRAEDSPLH
TRBJ2-4,TRBV3-1,-,ASSPAGGLRIQY
TRBJ1-1,TRBV18,-,ASSPMEPQGNTEAF
TRBJ2-2,TRBV12-3/TRBV12-4,-,ASSLQWGTGELF
TRBJ1-3,TRBV24-1,few,ATSDGLGNTIY
TRBJ1-2,TRBV20-1,few,SCYRGGYYGYT
TRBJ2-7,TRBV20-1,-,SARVDRAHEQY
TRBJ1-2,TRBV13,-,ASSLADRNYGYT
TRBJ2-5,TRBV29-1,few,SVQFQVGGETQY
TRBJ1-1,TRBV7-2,-,ASSRGTGATEAF
TRBJ2-7,TRBV9,-,ASSLNGDEQY
TRBJ1-1,TRBV5-4,-,ASSRGIGVERDTEAF
TRBJ1-2,TRBV19,-,ASSPYRTNNYNYGYT
TRBJ2-2,TRBV9,-,ASSAQPGTGELF
TRBJ1-2,TRBV28,few,ASRAHRTGDGYT
TRBJ2-3,TRBV28,once,ASSGGSGTDTQY
TRBJ2-7,TRBV7-6,-,ASSLAEIYEQY
TRBJ2-3,TRBV9,-,ASSVGTSGGAGLDTQY
TRBJ2-2,TRBV11-3,-,ASSRTGTGELF
TRBJ1-1,TRBV28,many,ARVGENTEAF
TRBJ2-3,TRBV10-3,-,AISDGSGPDTQY
TRBJ1-1,TRBV12-3/TRBV12-4,-,ASSYRGGVNTEAF
TRBJ2-2,TRBV24-1,-,ATSDYSGGRFTGELF
TRBJ2-7,TRBV29-1,-,SVVTGAYEQY
TRBJ1-5,TRBV15,-,ATSQGGQFSWVNQPQH
TRBJ1-2,TRBV12-3/TRBV12-4,few,ASSFFDGGRSYGYT
TRBJ1-4,TRBV5-1,few,ASSLAPSTGEKLF
TRBJ1-4,TRBV20-1,few,SATGTANEKLF
TRBJ1-4,TRBV29-1,-,SVDGGTNEKLF
TRBJ2-1,TRBV20-1,few,SARDPLYNEQF
TRBJ1-6,TRBV20-1,-,SARDHKAGGSPLH
TRBJ1-4,TRBV29-1,few,SVEDCGRRPTNEKLF
TRBJ2-3,TRBV15,-,ATSREPSPDTQY
TRBJ1-2,TRBV20-1,-,SASSEYGYT
TRBJ2-7,TRBV10-3,few,AISITDLSYEQY
TRBJ1-5,TRBV15,-,ATSGGGSHNQPQH
TRBJ1-1,TRBV4-2,-,ASSQGYTEAF
TRBJ1-1,TRBV5-4,few,ASSPTTSLDTEAF
TRBJ1-3,TRBV5-5,-,ASSLAGQHSGNTIY
TRBJ1-5,TRBV7-9,-,ASSLGARDQPQH
TRBJ2-3,TRBV4-2,-,ASSQDRRDTQY
TRBJ1-1,TRBV6-5,few,ASSYNAAAEAF
TRBJ2-5,TRBV4-1,-,ASSQALAGVQETQY
TRBJ1-3,TRBV20-1,-,SGGTDGNTIY
TRBJ1-2,TRBV20-1,-,SARQGPFGYT
TRBJ2-3,TRBV25-1,few,ASSEVGTGYTDTQY
TRBJ1-2,TRBV2,few,ASGPQPLRT